The rows below give T cell receptor beta chains drawn from one sample of a study of OX40 agonist ivuxolimab in advanced cancers. The table came from immunoSEQ multiplex PCR; TCRdb's copy has only in-frame clones and leaves some out. The data show around 65,000 clones, with around 90% seen just once and about 11% held by the top ten. Sequencing was performed on CD4+ or CD8+ T cells sorted from blood, taken in a trial of the OX40 agonist ivuxolimab. These receptors came from an adult with an advanced solid tumor such as melanoma, head and neck, liver or kidney cancer. Both conserved end residues are trimmed from each CDR3. Each record gives: J gene, V gene, CDR3 protein.

>TRBJ2-7|TRBV7-9
ASSRISGSPYEQY
>TRBJ2-5|TRBV4-3
ASSQPYPDRGYQETQY
>TRBJ1-4|TRBV7-2
ASGFHRGVRGGEKLF
>TRBJ1-5|TRBV19
ASRSSPQPQH
>TRBJ2-1|TRBV6-1
ASRALVGNEQF
>TRBJ2-7|TRBV6-5
ASKDRSSYEQY
>TRBJ2-5|TRBV7-3
ASSQTSAGETQY
>TRBJ2-7|TRBV28
ASSLQVREQY
>TRBJ2-2|TRBV7-3
ASSDGTSGRYTGELF
>TRBJ2-3|TRBV15
ATSKQGDTQY
>TRBJ1-4|TRBV5-4
ASSLDATNEKLF
>TRBJ2-3|TRBV28
ASSISGSPTDTQY
>TRBJ1-3|TRBV6-5
ASSYTGRGNTIY
>TRBJ1-1|TRBV7-2
ASSFQWNTEAF
>TRBJ2-2|TRBV5-1
ASNQQTGANTGELF
>TRBJ2-1|TRBV7-9
ASSPSRGVAEYNEQF
>TRBJ2-1|TRBV5-1
ASSLVPHNEQF
>TRBJ2-5|TRBV28
ASSLRETQY
>TRBJ2-5|TRBV7-9
ASSLAPGQQETQY
>TRBJ1-2|TRBV19
ASNSAGDVYGYT
>TRBJ2-1|TRBV6-4
ASSDLSGTSHTTIYNEQF
>TRBJ2-7|TRBV25-1
ASSELGTSSYEQY
>TRBJ2-7|TRBV15
ATSRGSQYEQY
>TRBJ2-7|TRBV18
ASSPPGTGRYEQY
>TRBJ2-2|TRBV6-5
ASRAGTGGSGELF
>TRBJ2-1|TRBV18
ASSMASAGNEQF
>TRBJ1-5|TRBV7-2
ASSQGTHNQPQH
>TRBJ2-1|TRBV10-1
ASSGGPRTNEQF
>TRBJ2-7|TRBV11-3
ASSRGDGTYEQY
>TRBJ2-6|TRBV5-1
ASRPRDSSSGANVLT
>TRBJ2-3|TRBV2
ASSDGRDTQY
>TRBJ1-1|TRBV2
ASSERGLEAF
>TRBJ1-4|TRBV7-9
ASRPGTGSAFNEKLF
>TRBJ1-1|TRBV5-1
ASSRGKTEAF
>TRBJ1-5|TRBV4-1
ASSRTENQPQH
>TRBJ2-2|TRBV7-8
ASKSLAGAGELF
>TRBJ2-1|TRBV7-9
ASSGTNVNEQF
>TRBJ2-1|TRBV7-9
ASSLMSGDNEQF
>TRBJ2-7|TRBV11-1
ATRTGGEQY
>TRBJ2-7|TRBV7-2
ASSSLTYEQY
>TRBJ1-3|TRBV19
ASRNSGTGPGNTIY
>TRBJ1-4|TRBV15
ATSRLGDEKLF
>TRBJ2-2|TRBV2
ASSDQGAGELF
>NA|TRBV11-3
ASSKGPYGSYEQY
>TRBJ2-1|TRBV4-3
ASSQGVPTSEQF
>TRBJ1-4|TRBV28
ASSQEGQGAFELF
>TRBJ2-2|TRBV19
ASNNRRGGGELF
>TRBJ2-5|TRBV11-3
ASSLSGKKTQY
>TRBJ1-5|TRBV7-2
ASSLRGGGWNQPQH
>TRBJ2-7|TRBV5-1
ASSLGGSAYEQY
>TRBJ1-3|TRBV5-6
ASSFSPGSGNTIY